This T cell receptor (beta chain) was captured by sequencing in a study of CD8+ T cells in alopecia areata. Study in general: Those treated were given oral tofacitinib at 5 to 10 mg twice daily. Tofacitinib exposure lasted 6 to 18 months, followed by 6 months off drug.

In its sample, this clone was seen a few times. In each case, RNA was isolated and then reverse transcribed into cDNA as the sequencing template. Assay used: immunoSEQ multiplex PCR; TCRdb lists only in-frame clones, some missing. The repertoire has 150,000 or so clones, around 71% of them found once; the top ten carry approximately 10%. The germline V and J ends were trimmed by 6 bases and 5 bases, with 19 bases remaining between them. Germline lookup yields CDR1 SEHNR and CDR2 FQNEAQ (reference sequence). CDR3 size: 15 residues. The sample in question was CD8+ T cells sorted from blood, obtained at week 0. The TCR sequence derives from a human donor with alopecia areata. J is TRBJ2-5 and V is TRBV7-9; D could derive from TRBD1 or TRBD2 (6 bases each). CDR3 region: CASSTRDTQWETQYF. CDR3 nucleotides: TGTGCCAGCAGTACGCGGGACACCCAGTGGGAGACCCAGTACTTC.